This is a list of T cell receptor beta chains from one sample in a study of spatial heterogeneity in lung cancer. TCRdb called the 5' RACE reads again in MiXCR, with one record for every CDR3 protein. The sample lists 77,000 or so distinct CDR3 sequences, roughly a fifth occurring once. Sequences were derived from PBMCs, sampled at surgery. The receptors were sampled from a male donor with early-stage non-small cell lung cancer. The CDR3 runs from the conserved cysteine through the conserved F or W. D genes are given only for firm matches. Clone sizes are given selectively: once, few, many, or a class where the clone is expanded.

CDR3 protein | CDR3 DNA | D gene | V gene | clone size | J gene
CASSYSASGSTSYEQYF | TGTGCCAGCAGTTACTCGGCTAGCGGGAGTACATCCTACGAGCAGTACTTC | TRBD2 | TRBV6-5 | NA | TRBJ2-7
CASSRDRYNEQFF | TGTGCCAGTTCCCGGGACAGATACAATGAGCAGTTCTTC | TRBD1 | TRBV6-4 | few | TRBJ2-1
CASSFGDMNTEAFF | TGTGCCAGCAGTTTTGGGGACATGAACACTGAAGCTTTCTTT | NA | TRBV28 | few | TRBJ1-1
CASSANRNQPQHF | TGTGCCAGCAGCGCTAACAGGAATCAGCCCCAGCATTTT | NA | TRBV7-9 | many | TRBJ1-5
CSARRGKNEQFF | TGCAGTGCTAGAAGGGGGAAAAATGAGCAGTTCTTC | NA | TRBV20-1 | few | TRBJ2-1
CASSLDVGERVTQYF | TGCGCCAGCAGCTTGGACGTCGGCGAGCGGGTGACCCAGTACTTC | NA | TRBV5-1 | many | TRBJ2-5
CASRAGTGGVGTDTQYF | TGTGCCAGCAGAGCCGGGACAGGGGGGGTTGGCACAGATACGCAGTATTTT | TRBD1 | TRBV5-4 | NA | TRBJ2-3
CASSIDPAGLGYTF | TGTGCCAGTAGTATAGATCCGGCAGGGCTTGGCTACACCTTC | NA | TRBV19 | NA | TRBJ1-2
CSAQRGEETQYF | TGCAGTGCGCAGAGAGGGGAAGAGACCCAGTACTTC | NA | TRBV20-1 | NA | TRBJ2-5
CASSLGGYNSPLHF | TGTGCCAGCAGCTTGGGTGGCTATAATTCACCCCTCCACTTT | NA | TRBV7-2 | many | TRBJ1-6
CASSSTGLSSYEQYF | TGCGCCAGCAGCTCAACGGGGCTGAGCTCCTACGAGCAGTACTTC | NA | TRBV5-1 | few | TRBJ2-7
CASSQATGAMYGYTF | TGTGCCAGCAGCCAAGCAACAGGGGCTATGTATGGCTACACCTTC | TRBD1 | TRBV14 | many | TRBJ1-2
CSATTVRDGYTF | TGCAGTGCCACGACAGTGAGAGATGGCTACACCTTC | NA | TRBV20-1 | NA | TRBJ1-2
CASRRQGWETQYF | TGTGCCAGCAGACGGCAGGGTTGGGAGACCCAGTACTTC | NA | TRBV11-2 | once | TRBJ2-5
CASSHSYYEQYF | TGTGCCAGCAGCCATAGTTACTACGAGCAGTACTTC | NA | TRBV11-2 | few | TRBJ2-7